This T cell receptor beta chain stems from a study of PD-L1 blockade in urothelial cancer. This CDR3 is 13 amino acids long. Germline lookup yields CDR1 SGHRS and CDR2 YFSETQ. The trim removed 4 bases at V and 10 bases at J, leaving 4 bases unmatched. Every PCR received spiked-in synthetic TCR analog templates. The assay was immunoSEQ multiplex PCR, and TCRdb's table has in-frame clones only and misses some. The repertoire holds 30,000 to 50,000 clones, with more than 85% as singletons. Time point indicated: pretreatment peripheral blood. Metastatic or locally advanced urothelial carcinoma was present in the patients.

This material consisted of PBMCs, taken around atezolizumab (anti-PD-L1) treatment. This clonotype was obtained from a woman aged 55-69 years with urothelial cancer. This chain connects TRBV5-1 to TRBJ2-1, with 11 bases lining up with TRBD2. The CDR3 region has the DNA TGCGCCAGCAGCCCGGGACTAGCGGCCGAGCAGTTCTTC. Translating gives CASSPGLAAEQFF.